This entry features one T cell receptor beta chain sequence. What this receptor recognizes is not known. No qualities accompany the bases; no much larger clone lies one base away. Receptor libraries were prepared by the immunoSEQ multiplex PCR assay. This immuneACCESS table, as held by TCRdb, lists in-frame sequences with V and J called but not all clones. Of the missing ones, under half trace to an unresolved V gene in checked studies; the others have no known cause. Within this sample are some 660,000 clones, with around 87% of them counted one time only. Of the sample, approximately 0.0097% is held by the ten largest clones. These data belong to a study of shared T cell receptors in the human thymus (dated by TCRdb to the early 2020s). Describing the broader study: The study investigated the way shared, self-reactive T-cell receptor alpha chains are produced in the human thymus.

Trimming leaves V shorter by 6 bases and J shorter by 3 bases, with the junction holding 10 bases beyond the gene matches. The CDR3, cysteine through phenylalanine, is 15 amino acids long. The CDR3 DNA has 45 bases and is translated from base 1. For CDR1 and CDR2, the germline V gene lists MDHEN and SYDVKM. This same sample was also part of a study on human thymus T cells. Reported in the second study: The donors were immunologically healthy infants in Finland who had open corrective cardiac surgery for congenital heart defects. The thymus tissue came from surgical resects taken out during corrective cardiac surgery. V and J gene segment usage appeared biased in both thymic and peripheral blood repertoires. Highly overlapping thymic TCR repertoires among unrelated individuals were reported in the related research. The study characterized TCR alpha and beta repertoires from about 8 infant thymus samples and a few related peripheral blood samples. Donor ages ranging from roughly 7 to 250 days were recorded, and 5 or 6 male and two female infants were included in the cohort. After being mechanically released from the tissue, thymocytes were kept at -70 degrees C in pellets of 10-30 million cells. A QIAsymphony instrument was used to extract genomic DNA from frozen cell pellets. TCRB and TCRAD loci were amplified from a standardized quantity of quality-controlled genomic DNA using the immunoSEQ multiplex PCR assay. The amplicons covered the V(D)J region and were long enough to include the CDR3 and to identify the V and J genes. The amplicons were sequenced on an Illumina platform via the commercial immunoSEQ service. Primer bias and sequencing errors were corrected as previously described, and TCRAD and TCRB definitions were based on the IMGT database. immunoSEQ Analyzer 3.0 and VDJTools were used for repertoire analysis, which covered basic statistics, V/J segment usage, diversity estimates, rarefaction and pairwise overlap. Chao1, ChaoE, Efron-Thisted, Shannon and inverse Simpson indices were used to estimate diversity, which was also estimated on datasets down-sampled to the smallest sample. Repertoire overlap was assessed by strict matching of CDR3 nucleotide sequence, V gene and J gene, and clustering was done by Jaccard-based multidimensional scaling. On average, thymus samples yielded roughly 800,000 unique TCRB clonotypes, whereas blood samples yielded roughly 81,000.

In this chain, TRBV28 is recombined with TRBJ2-7, and TRBD1 matches 8 of the central bases. The source material was thymocytes. The receptor comes from a boy in the first two years of life with a congenital heart defect. Donor details come from another sample of the same person, matched by shared clones. The nucleotide sequence reads TGTGCCAGCAGCCACCGCAGGGGGCAATACTACGAGCAGTACTTC. Translated, this gives CASSHRRGQYYEQYF.